These T cell receptor beta chains were read from a single sample in a study of blood T cell repertoires in COVID-19. Repertoires were generated with immunoSEQ multiplex PCR, while TCRdb's copy carries only in-frame clones and drops some. The table includes 150,000 to 200,000 clones, almost 85% detected once. The specimen sequenced was peripheral blood. These receptors were obtained from a woman of 80 years or more with acute or convalescent COVID-19. Each CDR3 is given with its conserved first and last residue.

TRBV2	TRBJ1-5	15	CASSGGHAGNQPQHF
TRBV15	TRBJ1-1	16	CATSRDLGGKNTEAFF
TRBV6-6	TRBJ2-1	15	CASSLGLAGKREQFF
TRBV6-5	TRBJ1-4	15	CASSYTVATNEKLFF
TRBV19	TRBJ1-4	14	CASSIISRPGKLFF
TRBV5-1	TRBJ1-4	14	CASSSGTGYEKLFF
TRBV2	TRBJ1-5	13	CASSGQNNQPQHF
TRBV6-6	TRBJ2-7	14	CASRMSGSNYEQYF
TRBV19	TRBJ2-1	13	CASKGWGGNEQFF
TRBV5-5	TRBJ1-1	13	CASSTTGNTEAFF
TRBV12-3/TRBV12-4	TRBJ2-1	13	CASSLAGEDEQFF
TRBV4-1	TRBJ2-1	12	CASSHPGGQQFF
TRBV7-9	TRBJ2-7	14	CASSFSGTFYEQYF
TRBV15	TRBJ1-4	16	CATSRDRGTGGGKLFF
TRBV7-2	TRBJ2-2	17	CASSLEGITTGTGELFF
TRBV9	TRBJ1-1	14	CASSVGTANTEAFF
TRBV5-5	TRBJ2-2	17	CASSREWDRANTGELFF
TRBV6-5	TRBJ1-1	13	CASGSRQGQEAFF
TRBV7-8	TRBJ2-1	15	CASSTTSGKYNEQFF
TRBV2	TRBJ1-1	14	CASREAAMNTEAFF
TRBV29-1	TRBJ1-1	15	CSSAPGGRGNTEAFF
TRBV10-3	TRBJ2-7	14	CAISDGQGSYEQYF